This TCR beta chain is drawn from a study of regulatory T cells in long-lasting Graves disease. Study in general: Antithyroid drugs had been taken by newly diagnosed Graves' patients for under 3 months. Broader study findings: Clonotypes that were public and shared totalled a few thousand in persistent patients versus around 970 in new patients.

After removal of 0 bases from V and 3 bases from J, the junction contained 3 bases not matched to a gene. CDR3 size: 15 residues. Germline CDR1 is LGHDT and CDR2 is YNNKEL (reference sequence). Time point given: newly diagnosed GD, antithyroid drugs for less than 3 months. RNA isolated from PBMCs was used to make the TCR library. Points on this clonotype: Its antigen is not known.

Arm-PCR of CDR3 regions and iRepertoire HTBI primers were used to build TCR beta libraries. In TCRdb, the multiplex PCR reads were re-called with MiXCR into one record per CDR3 protein. The profile covers roughly 400,000 distinct CDR3 sequences, with approximately 16% appearing a single time and roughly 7.7% taken by the ten largest. This same sample was also part of a study on T cells in Graves' hyperthyroidism and ophthalmopathy. That source reports: Used for diagnoses were clinical symptoms, serum thyroxine and TRAb, thyroid ultrasound and orbital computed tomography. When the TCR CDR3 underwent first-round RT-PCR, the HTBI primer set was used.

The rearrangement joins TRBV3-1 to TRBJ2-7; 9 bases are shared with TRBD2. The sample was peripheral blood mononuclear cells (PBMCs), taken at new diagnosis, from a patient treated with antithyroid drugs. This TCR was recovered from a woman aged 40 to 49 with Graves disease. This CDR3 reads CASSQDLTSGYEQYF. The CDR3 region has the DNA TGTGCCAGCAGCCAAGATCTGACTAGCGGCTACGAGCAGTACTTC.